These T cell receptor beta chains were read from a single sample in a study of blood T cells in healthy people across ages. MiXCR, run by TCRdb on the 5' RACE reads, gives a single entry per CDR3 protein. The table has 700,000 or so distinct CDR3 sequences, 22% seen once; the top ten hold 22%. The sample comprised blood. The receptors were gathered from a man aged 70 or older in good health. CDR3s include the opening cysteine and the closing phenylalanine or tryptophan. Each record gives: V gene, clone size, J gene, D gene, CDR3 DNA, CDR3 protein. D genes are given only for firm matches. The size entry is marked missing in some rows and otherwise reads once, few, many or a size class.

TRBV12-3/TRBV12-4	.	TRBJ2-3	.	TGTGCCAGCAGTTTCTCCCCAGGGGACACAGATACGCAGTATTTT	CASSFSPGDTDTQYF
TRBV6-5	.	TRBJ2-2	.	TGTGCCAGCAGTCCTACAGCCACCGGGGAGCTGTTTTTT	CASSPTATGELFF
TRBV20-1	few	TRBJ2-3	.	TGCAGTGCTAGAGATCCGGCCAGGGACGGATCAGATACGCAGTATTTT	CSARDPARDGSDTQYF
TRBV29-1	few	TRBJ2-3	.	TGCAGCGTTGATGTGGGCACAGATACGCAGTATTTT	CSVDVGTDTQYF
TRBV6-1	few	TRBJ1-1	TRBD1	TGTGCCAGCATCCAGGGGGTGAACACTGAAGCTTTCTTT	CASIQGVNTEAFF
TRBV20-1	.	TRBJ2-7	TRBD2	TGCAGTGCTAGAGACCCGGGGGGGGGAGTCGAGCAGTACTTC	CSARDPGGGVEQYF
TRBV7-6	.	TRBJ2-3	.	TGTGCCAGCAGCTTAGAAGTCTACGACACAGATACGCAGTATTTT	CASSLEVYDTDTQYF
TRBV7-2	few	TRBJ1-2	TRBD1	TGTGCCAGCAGCTTGGACAGGGGACAACGCTACACCTTC	CASSLDRGQRYTF
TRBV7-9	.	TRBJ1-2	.	TGTGCCAGCAGCTTGTACACCTTC	CASSLYTF
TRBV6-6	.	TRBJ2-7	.	TGTGCCAGCAGCACCGGGGCCCCGGAGCAGTACTTC	CASSTGAPEQYF
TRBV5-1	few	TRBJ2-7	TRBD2	TGCGCCAGCAGCGAGGGACTAGCGGGGGGCCTCCCCTACGAGCAGTACTTC	CASSEGLAGGLPYEQYF
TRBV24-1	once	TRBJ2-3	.	TGTGCCACCAGTGATTTCGCGAGGGGGGTGCCAAATACGCAGTATTTT	CATSDFARGVPNTQYF
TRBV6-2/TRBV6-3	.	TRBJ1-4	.	TGTGCCAGCGGTACTCCGGGACGCTCTAATGAAAAACTGTTTTTT	CASGTPGRSNEKLFF
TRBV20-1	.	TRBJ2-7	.	TGCAGTGCTAGAGATCATTACGGGGGCCTTTACTCCTACGAGCAGTACTTC	CSARDHYGGLYSYEQYF
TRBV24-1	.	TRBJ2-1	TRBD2	TGTGCCACCAGTGATGGGGGACTAGGATTGAATGAGCAGTTCTTC	CATSDGGLGLNEQFF
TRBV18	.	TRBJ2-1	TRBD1	TGTGCCAGCTCACCGGACAGGGGGGTCAATGAGCAGTTCTTC	CASSPDRGVNEQFF
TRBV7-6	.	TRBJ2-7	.	TGTGCCAGCAGCACCACTCTAGGGTACGAGCAGTACTTC	CASSTTLGYEQYF
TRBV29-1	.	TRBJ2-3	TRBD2	TGCAGCGGCACAGGACTAGCCGGAGGGAGAGATACGCAGTATTTT	CSGTGLAGGRDTQYF
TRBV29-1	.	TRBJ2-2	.	TGCAGCGTTGGGGTCCGGGACACTAACACCGGGGAGCTGTTTTTT	CSVGVRDTNTGELFF
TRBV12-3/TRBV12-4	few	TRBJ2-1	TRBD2	TGTGCCAGCAGTCTAGCGGGGGTCCGCTTGAGCAGTGAGCAGTTCTTC	CASSLAGVRLSSEQFF
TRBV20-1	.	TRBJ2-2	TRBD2	TGCAGTATTTCCGGGACTAGCGTCTCGAACACCGGGGAGCTGTTTTTT	CSISGTSVSNTGELFF
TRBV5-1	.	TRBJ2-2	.	TGCGCCAGCAGATCACAGGGAGCCACCGGGGAGCTGTTTTTT	CASRSQGATGELFF
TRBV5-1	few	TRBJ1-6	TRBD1	TGCGCCAGCAGCCGGACAGGGCCCTTTTCCTATAATTCACCCCTCCACTTT	CASSRTGPFSYNSPLHF
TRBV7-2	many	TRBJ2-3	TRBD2	TGTGCCAGCAGATTGGGGGGGGGCACAGATACGCAGTATTTT	CASRLGGGTDTQYF
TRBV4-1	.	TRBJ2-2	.	TGCGCCAGCAGCCTCGGGACCGGGACGAACACCGGGGAGCTGTTTTTT	CASSLGTGTNTGELFF
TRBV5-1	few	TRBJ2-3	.	TGCGCCAGCCAGGCAAGCTTTGGACCAGATACGCAGTATTTT	CASQASFGPDTQYF
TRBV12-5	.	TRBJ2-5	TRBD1	TGTGCTAGTGGTCGTGGACAGGGGCTGAGGGAGACCCAGTACTTC	CASGRGQGLRETQYF
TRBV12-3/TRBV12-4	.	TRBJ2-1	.	TGTGCCAGCACCCGGGCTTTCAATGAGCAGTTCTTC	CASTRAFNEQFF
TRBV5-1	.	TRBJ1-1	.	TGCGCCAGCACCTTCGGAGGGCTCCTGAACACTGAAGCTTTCTTT	CASTFGGLLNTEAFF
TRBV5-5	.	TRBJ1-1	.	TGTGCCAGCAGCTTGAGGGCCGTCACTGAAGCTTTCTTT	CASSLRAVTEAFF
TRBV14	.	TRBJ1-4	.	TGTGCCAGCAGCCTCGGGGGGATTAATGAAAAACTGTTTTTT	CASSLGGINEKLFF
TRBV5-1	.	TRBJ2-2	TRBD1	TGCGCCAGCAGCCTGGACAGGGTTGACACCGGGGAGCTGTTTTTT	CASSLDRVDTGELFF
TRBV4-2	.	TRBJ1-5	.	TGTGCCAGCAGCTCCCTGTCGCCCAGGAACACAGATACGCAGCATTTT	CASSSLSPRNTDTQHF
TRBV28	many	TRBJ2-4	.	TGTGCCAGCCCACGGGGCAGGAAAAACATTCAGTACTTC	CASPRGRKNIQYF
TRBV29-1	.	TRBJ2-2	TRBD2	TGCAGCGTTGTAATAGCGGGAGGGCCCATCGGGGAGCTGTTTTTT	CSVVIAGGPIGELFF